This TCR beta chain emerged from a study of beta chain features in type 1 diabetes (dated by TCRdb to 2016 to 2019). Broadly, across the study: Patients and healthy donors did not differ in mean age, gender distribution, total cell number or subset yield. Whereas all 30 or so donors provided naive and central memory subsets, regulatory and stem cell-like memory subsets were isolated from just 8 patients and about eight healthy donors. The study compared the TCRB repertoires of sorted circulating CD4+ T cell subsets in recently diagnosed type 1 diabetes patients with those in matched healthy donors. A total of 107,917,701 sorted cells were examined across all samples, and the number of cells per subset was strongly correlated with RNA yield. The full study reports these points: Because cDNA was sequenced instead of genomic DNA, activated cells with high expression could be over-represented, although the groups did not differ in activation or CD3 levels. At VDJ recombination sites, type 1 diabetes patients had fewer insertions and more deleted nucleotides, which implies abnormalities in thymic rearrangement. A moderate but significant shortening of TCRB CDR3 length was observed in type 1 diabetes patients in all four CD4+ subsets. PCR may preferentially amplify shorter templates, but because patient and control samples were amplified and corrected together, any resulting skew would affect both groups equally. Naive, central memory and regulatory TCRB repertoires appeared to be more similar among patients than among healthy donors. Because the HLA sub-analyses included only small numbers of individuals, any influence of HLA type on TCRB rearrangement was left unresolved.

The entire amount of isolated RNA was reverse transcribed using the High Capacity cDNA Reverse Transcription Kit, so the sequenced TCRB transcripts were expressed ones. Deep immunoSEQ sequencing was performed on naive, central memory and regulatory T cell samples, with an average of about 3.57 million total reads per sample. Sorted cells were lysed in RLT buffer, and RNA was extracted using DNase-treated RNeasy Micro or Mini kits according to cell number. Each cell subset was processed on its own to prevent cross-contamination, while patient and healthy donor samples were processed together. TCRB sequences were amplified from cDNA with the immunoSEQ multiplex PCR, producing 87-bp fragments spanning the CDR3 region. Amplicons were sequenced on the Illumina HiSeq platform. As for the authors' bioinformatics: PCR bias was corrected computationally using synthetic template baselines, and reads within Hamming distance 2 were collapsed, with unmergeable singletons discarded. By aligning reads against IMGT, V, D and J genes, CDR3 length, and insertions or deletions at six rearrangement sites were assigned. Clonotype counts were normalized to sorted cell number within each subset before computing true diversity and Gini coefficients with the tcR R package. The overlap coefficient, calculated on TCRB nucleotide sequences, was used to measure repertoire sharing. Out-of-frame TCRB sequences from naive cells were analyzed as a proxy for the pre-selection repertoire. Entries here come from immuneACCESS through TCRdb and include only in-frame sequences with V and J called. Some clones fail to appear in such tables; in the studies checked, an unresolved V gene covers under half of the shortfall, and the cause of the remainder is unknown. V and J calls and clone size follow that table, whereas D and trimming were derived from the DNA. The sample yields over 200,000 clones; approximately 11% were counted once. Clones ranked in the top ten supply around 0.017% of the sample.

A single peripheral blood draw of around 0.11 L on average was collected from each donor into heparinised tubes. A BD FACSAria II and a panel including CD45RO, CCR7, CD25, CD127, CD95 and CD27 were used to sort naive, central memory, regulatory and stem cell-like memory CD4+ T cells. A purity above 98% was achieved for all sorted populations. PBMCs were isolated immediately by Lymphoprep density gradient centrifugation and stained directly without culture. So that batch effects would be minimized, each experiment stained and sorted samples in pairs, pairing one healthy donor with one patient. To note about this clone: Its cognate antigen has yet to be identified. Base-call qualities are not available, and no considerably larger clone is one nucleotide away.

V and J are truncated by 6 bases and 7 bases respectively, leaving an intervening sequence of 15 bases. The CDR3 runs 13 residues from the cysteine to the phenylalanine. Only the CDR3 part of the read is kept: 39 bases, read in frame from the first base. CDR1 and CDR2 were assigned from the germline V gene as MDHEN and SYDVKM. The receptor was derived from a man aged 25-45 years with type 1 diabetes. The sample taken for sequencing was naive CD4+ T cells from blood. The sample's cell subset or site, from its label and the paper: true naive CD4+ T cells. The chain uses TRBV28 and TRBJ2-5; the D region possibly corresponds to TRBD1 (6 bases align). The nucleotide sequence is TGTGCCAGCAGCCGGGACACCCCGGGGACCCAGTACTTC. Its protein is CASSRDTPGTQYF.